The sample holds a few counts of the clone carrying this TCR beta chain. These data are taken from a study of patients and donors after allogeneic stem cell transplantation. TCRdb re-analysed the RT-PCR reads in MiXCR, keeping a single row per CDR3 protein. The table includes more than 75,000 distinct CDR3 sequences, less than 5% detected once. Looked up from germline, CDR1 is MNHEY and CDR2 is SVGAGI. The CDR3 spans 18 residues. V was shortened by 2 bases and J by 0 bases, with 17 bases between the two germline ends. This chain connects TRBV6-5 to TRBJ1-3; D is unresolved. The TCR was taken from a human donor who was either an allogeneic HSCT recipient or a stem cell or donor lymphocyte infusion donor (not recorded which). It is not recorded whose cells these are; they may come from a transplant donor. Sequencing was done on a sample of blood, either unsorted or a sorted T cell fraction (not recorded which). CDR3 sequence: CASSYDMGFISSGNTIYF. The CDR3 bases are TGTGCCAGCAGTTACGACATGGGGTTCATTAGCTCTGGAAACACCATATATTTT.